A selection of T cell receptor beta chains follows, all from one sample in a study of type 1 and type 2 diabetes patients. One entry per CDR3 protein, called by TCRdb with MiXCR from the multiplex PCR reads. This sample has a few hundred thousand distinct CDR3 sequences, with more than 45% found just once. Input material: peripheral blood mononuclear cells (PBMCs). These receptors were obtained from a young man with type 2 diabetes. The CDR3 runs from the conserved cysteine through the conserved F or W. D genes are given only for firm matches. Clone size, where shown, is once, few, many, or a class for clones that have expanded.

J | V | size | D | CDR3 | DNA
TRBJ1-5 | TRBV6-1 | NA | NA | CASSEQQGGQPQHF | TGTGCCAGCAGTGAACAACAGGGAGGTCAGCCCCAGCATTTT
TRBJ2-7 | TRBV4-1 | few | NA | CASSQDRSSYEQYF | TGCGCCAGCAGCCAAGACAGGAGCTCCTACGAGCAGTACTTC
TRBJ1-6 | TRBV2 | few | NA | CAITNQQGVGSPLHF | TGTGCCATCACTAACCAACAGGGAGTTGGGTCACCCCTCCACTTT
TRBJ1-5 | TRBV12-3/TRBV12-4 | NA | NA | CASSLQGRQPQHF | TGTGCCAGCAGTTTACAGGGACGTCAGCCCCAGCATTTT
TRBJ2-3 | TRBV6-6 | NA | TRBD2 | CASSSAATSGTDTQYF | TGTGCCAGCAGTTCGGCCGCGACTAGCGGGACAGATACGCAGTATTTT
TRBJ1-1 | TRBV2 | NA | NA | CASSSGDRGTAEAFF | TGTGCCAGCAGCTCTGGAGACAGAGGGACCGCTGAAGCTTTCTTT
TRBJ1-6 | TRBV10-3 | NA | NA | CARRNSPLHF | TGTGCCAGACGTAATTCACCCCTCCACTTT
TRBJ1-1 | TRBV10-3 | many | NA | CATTVTGNTEAFF | TGTGCCACCACCGTGACAGGGAACACTGAAGCTTTCTTT
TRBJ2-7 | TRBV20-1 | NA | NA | CSAPNSRRSYEQYF | TGCAGTGCGCCCAATAGTCGCAGGAGCTACGAGCAGTACTTC
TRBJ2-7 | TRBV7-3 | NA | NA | CASSWALDESYEQYF | TGTGCCAGCAGCTGGGCACTGGATGAGTCCTACGAGCAGTACTTC
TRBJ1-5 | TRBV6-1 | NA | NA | CASSGGPNQPQHF | TGTGCCAGCAGTGGAGGACCGAATCAGCCCCAGCATTTT
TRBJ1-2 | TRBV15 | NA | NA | CATSRRVLVPNYGYTF | TGTGCCACCAGCAGGAGGGTACTCGTCCCTAACTATGGCTACACCTTC
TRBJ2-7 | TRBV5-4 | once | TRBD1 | CASSLGTGGSHEQYF | TGTGCCAGCAGCTTGGGCACAGGGGGCTCCCACGAGCAGTACTTC
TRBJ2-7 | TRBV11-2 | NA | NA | CASSLSGIGMYEQYF | TGTGCCAGCAGCTTGTCAGGGATCGGGATGTACGAGCAGTACTTC
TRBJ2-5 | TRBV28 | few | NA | CASSLYWRKGWETQYF | TGTGCCAGCAGTTTATATTGGAGGAAGGGATGGGAGACCCAGTACTTC
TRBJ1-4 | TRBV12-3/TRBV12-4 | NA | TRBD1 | CASRVTGKNEKLFF | TGTGCCAGCAGAGTGACAGGGAAGAATGAAAAACTGTTTTTT
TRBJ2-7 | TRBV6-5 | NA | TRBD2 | CASMPAGGGGREQYF | TGTGCCAGCATGCCCGCTGGCGGGGGAGGAAGGGAGCAGTACTTC
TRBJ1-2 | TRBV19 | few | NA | CASSMVNREAFYGYTF | TGTGCCAGTAGTATGGTGAACAGGGAAGCGTTTTATGGCTACACCTTC
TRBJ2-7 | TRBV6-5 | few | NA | CASSPAGFGEQYF | TGTGCCAGCAGTCCCGCAGGGTTTGGCGAGCAGTACTTC
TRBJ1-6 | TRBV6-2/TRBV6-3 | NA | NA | CASSYSGNSPLHF | TGTGCCAGCAGTTACTCGGGTAATTCACCCCTCCACTTT
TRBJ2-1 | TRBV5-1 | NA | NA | CASSLERPGNKQFF | TGCGCCAGCAGCTTGGAGCGCCCGGGTAATAAGCAGTTCTTC
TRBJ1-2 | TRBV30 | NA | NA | CAWMKEQGAPNYGYTF | TGTGCCTGGATGAAAGAACAGGGCGCACCTAACTATGGCTACACCTTC
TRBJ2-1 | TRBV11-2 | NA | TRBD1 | CASSAGTVYNEQFF | TGTGCCAGCAGCGCCGGGACAGTTTACAATGAGCAGTTCTTC
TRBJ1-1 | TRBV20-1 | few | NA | CSARSTEAFF | TGCAGTGCTAGAAGTACTGAAGCTTTCTTT
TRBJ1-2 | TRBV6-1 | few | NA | CASSEAVGISGYTF | TGTGCCAGCAGTGAAGCGGTCGGGATCTCGGGCTACACCTTC
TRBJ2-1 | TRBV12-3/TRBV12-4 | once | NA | CASSNKPLDRYNEQFF | TGTGCCAGCAGTAATAAACCACTCGACAGGTACAATGAGCAGTTCTTC
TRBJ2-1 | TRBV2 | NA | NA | CASSVGRQHNEQFF | TGTGCCAGCAGTGTGGGCAGACAACACAATGAGCAGTTCTTC
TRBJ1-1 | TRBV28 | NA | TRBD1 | CASEFVRDRGWGTEAFF | TGTGCCAGCGAATTTGTTCGGGACAGGGGTTGGGGCACTGAAGCTTTCTTT
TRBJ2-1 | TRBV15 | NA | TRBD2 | CATSRGLAGGPPEGDEQFF | TGTGCCACCAGCAGAGGACTAGCGGGAGGGCCCCCGGAGGGGGATGAGCAGTTCTTC
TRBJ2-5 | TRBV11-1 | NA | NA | CASSALEGDRLVETQYF | TGTGCCAGCAGCGCTCTCGAGGGGGATAGGCTAGTGGAGACCCAGTACTTC
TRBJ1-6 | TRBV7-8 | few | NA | CASSLGAVRSSISPLHF | TGTGCCAGCAGCTTAGGGGCCGTTCGGAGTTCCATCTCACCCCTCCACTTT
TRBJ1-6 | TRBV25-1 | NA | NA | CASRGRSSYNSPLHF | TGTGCCAGCCGGGGACGGAGCTCCTATAATTCACCCCTCCACTTT
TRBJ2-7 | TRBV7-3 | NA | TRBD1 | CASSIDRGREQYF | TGTGCCAGCAGCATCGACAGGGGCCGCGAGCAGTACTTC
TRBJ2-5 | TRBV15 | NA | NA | CATSVGATQETQYF | TGTGCCACCAGCGTGGGGGCAACCCAAGAGACCCAGTACTTC
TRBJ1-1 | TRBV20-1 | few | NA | CSAPRDTEAFF | TGCAGTGCCCCCAGGGACACTGAAGCTTTCTTT
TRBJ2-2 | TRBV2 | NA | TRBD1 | CASMPGQSNTGELLF | TGTGCCAGCATGCCGGGACAGAGTAACACCGGGGAGCTGCTTTTT
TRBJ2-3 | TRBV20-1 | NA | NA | CSARGSARVRRDTQYF | TGCAGTGCTAGAGGATCCGCGAGAGTAAGAAGAGATACGCAGTATTTT
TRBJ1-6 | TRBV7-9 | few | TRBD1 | CASSLIGTDNSPLHF | TGTGCCAGCAGCTTAATCGGGACAGATAATTCACCCCTCCACTTT
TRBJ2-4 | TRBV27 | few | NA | CASRDSLAKNIQYF | TGTGCCAGCAGGGACAGCCTAGCCAAAAACATTCAGTACTTC
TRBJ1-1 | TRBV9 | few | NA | CASSGQGTLNTEAFF | TGTGCCAGCAGCGGGCAGGGGACCCTGAACACTGAAGCTTTCTTT
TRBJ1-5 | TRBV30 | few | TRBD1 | CAWSQQGRNQPQHF | TGTGCCTGGAGTCAACAGGGGCGTAATCAGCCCCAGCATTTT
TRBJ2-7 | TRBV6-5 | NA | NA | CASSDRLGPYEQYF | TGTGCCAGCAGTGATAGACTAGGCCCCTACGAGCAGTACTTC
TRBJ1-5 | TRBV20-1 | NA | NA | CSIARSNQPQHF | TGCAGTATAGCACGTAGCAATCAGCCCCAGCATTTT
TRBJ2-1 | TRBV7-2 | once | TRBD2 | CASSLLAGTSGSNEQFF | TGTGCCAGCAGCTTGTTGGCCGGGACTAGCGGCTCAAATGAGCAGTTCTTC
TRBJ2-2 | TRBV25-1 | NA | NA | CASSDPLAPGELFF | TGTGCCAGCAGTGACCCCTTAGCCCCCGGGGAGCTGTTTTTT
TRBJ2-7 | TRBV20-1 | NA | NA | CSAKVGSSYEQYF | TGCAGTGCCAAGGTGGGCAGCTCCTACGAGCAGTACTTC
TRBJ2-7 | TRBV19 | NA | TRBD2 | CASSGLAAYEQYF | TGTGCCAGCTCAGGACTAGCGGCCTACGAGCAGTACTTC